The 20 T cell receptor beta chains listed next were all sequenced from one sample in a study of T cell responses to AZD1222 COVID-19 vaccine. TCRdb's copy holds only in-frame clones and misses some; the assay was immunoSEQ multiplex PCR. This sample has around 120,000 clones, with 92% found just once. Specimen: peripheral blood, collected on day 0 of AZD1222 vaccination. Receptors were obtained from an adult in good health.

This chain links TRBV6-5 with TRBJ1-2; a possible D gene is TRBD1 (5 bases). This CDR3 is built from 13 residues. CDR1 and CDR2 from the germline V gene are MNHEY and SVGAGI. V lost 8 bases to trimming and J lost 4 bases, with 14 bases between them. The CDR3 spells CASRAAGTYGYTF. The CDR3, as DNA: TGTGCCAGCCGGGCGGCAGGGACCTATGGCTACACCTTC.

This chain connects TRBV3-1 (or the pseudogene TRBV3-2) to TRBJ1-2; TRBD1 might be the D (5 bases). From germline, CDR1 is LGHDT and CDR2 YNNKEL (reference sequence). Trimming shortened V by 4 bases and J by 2 bases, and 11 bases separated the two germline ends. CDR3 length: 14 amino acids. The CDR3 spells CASSPGAANYGYTF. The CDR3 bases are TGTGCCAGCAGCCCTGGGGCAGCCAACTATGGCTACACCTTC.

The V call is TRBV6-2 or TRBV6-3, the J call TRBJ2-3, with D uncertain. CDR3 length: 13 amino acids. CDR1 and CDR2 (germline): MNHEY, SVGEGT. The ends were cut back, 5 bases at V and 4 bases at J, with 10 bases in the middle. The CDR3 protein is CASSPIIPDTQYF. As DNA, the CDR3 is TGTGCCAGCAGTCCAATAATACCAGATACGCAGTATTTT.

Written as DNA, the CDR3 is TGCGCCAGCTGTACGGGACAGGTGAACACTGAAGCTTTCTTT. It is translated as CASCTGQVNTEAFF. The chain joins TRBV5-1 to TRBJ1-1; the match to TRBD1 covers 8 bases. Germline V CDR1 and CDR2: SGHRS, YFSETQ. Losses at the gene ends were 7 bases for V and 0 bases for J; bases not matched to a gene: 5. The CDR3 totals 14 residues.

The chain employs TRBV6-5 and TRBJ1-6, with D maybe TRBD1 (5 bases). The germline V gene has CDR1 MNHEY and CDR2 SVGAGI. V was trimmed by 2 bases and J by 7 bases, leaving 9 bases between them. The CDR3 is 14 residues long. In DNA, the CDR3 is TGTGCCAGCAGTTACCCTCGACAGAATTCACCCCTCCACTTT. This translates into CASSYPRQNSPLHF.

The rearrangement links TRBV5-3 to TRBJ1-2, with 9 bases lining up with TRBD1. TRBV5-3 is classed as an ORF, of uncertain function. The junction had 12 bases not matched to a gene; V was cut back by 2 bases and J by 7 bases. There are 16 residues in the CDR3. DNA for the CDR3: TGTGCCAGAAGCTTCGACGAAAGACAGGGGGTAAGTGGCTACACCTTC. Translating it yields CARSFDERQGVSGYTF.

This chain connects TRBV7-2 to TRBJ1-6; TRBD1 agrees at 7 bases. The CDR3 is 17 residues long. V shed 5 bases and J 3 bases; nucleotides not matched to a gene: 10. Germline V gives CDR1 SGHTA, CDR2 FQGNSA. CDR3 DNA: TGTGCCAGCAGCCCGGAGACAGGGTATTTCTATAATTCACCCCTCCACTTT. This gives the protein CASSPETGYFYNSPLHF.

The chain employs TRBV12-3 or TRBV12-4 and TRBJ1-2, with D perhaps matching TRBD1 (6 bases). V lost 4 bases to trimming and J lost 5 bases, with 11 bases between them. There are 13 residues in the CDR3. CDR3 nucleotide sequence: TGTGCCAGCAGTTCCGGGACACCTTATGGCTACACCTTC. Translating gives CASSSGTPYGYTF.

This sequence joins TRBV2 and TRBJ2-7, with D perhaps being TRBD1 or TRBD2 (5 bases each). V lost 7 bases and J 4 bases, leaving 20 bases between the germline ends. This CDR3 region has 15 residues. Germline CDR1 SNHLY, CDR2 FYNNEI. As DNA, the CDR3 is TGTGCCAGCAACTTTGGGGACGCTCCGACATACGAGCAGTACTTC. This codes for CASNFGDAPTYEQYF. The entire variable domain, with the rest obtained from reference TRBV2 and TRBJ2-7, is as follows: EPEVTQTPSHQVTQMGQEVILRCVPISNHLYFYWYRQILGQKVEFLVSFYNNEISEKSEIFDDQFSVERPDGSNFTLKIRSTKLEDSAMYFCASNFGDAPTYEQYFGPGTRLTVT.

CDR3: CAAGVANYGYTF. CDR3 nucleotide sequence: TGTGCCGCAGGGGTCGCTAACTATGGCTACACCTTC. J is TRBJ1-2 and V is TRBV28; D might be TRBD1 (6 bases). The length of the CDR3 is 12 residues. The germline CDR1 and CDR2 sequences are MDHEN and SYDVKM. V lost 11 bases, J lost 0 bases, and 10 bases lay in between.

Notes on this clone: One end of the junction fails to match germline, which may point to a read error. This chain joins TRBV19 and TRBJ2-3; 8 nucleotides match TRBD2. The CDR3 has 17 residues. Germline-derived CDR1 and CDR2 are LNHDA and SQIVND (reference sequence). CDR3 residues: CACSIRPGGGRGDTQYF. CDR3 nucleotides: TGTGCCTGTAGTATACGGCCGGGGGGGGGCCGGGGAGATACGCAGTATTTT.

The chain employs TRBV28 and TRBJ1-5, with TRBD1 identical over 8 bases. Germline assignment: CDR1 MDHEN and CDR2 SYDVKM. This CDR3 comprises 15 residues. The trim removed 7 bases at V and 0 bases at J, leaving 5 bases unmatched. CDR3 in DNA: TGTGCCAGCATAACAGGGGGTGATAGCAATCAGCCCCAGCATTTT. It yields the protein CASITGGDSNQPQHF.

The rearrangement uses TRBV6-2 or TRBV6-3 and TRBJ2-5; 7 positions agree with TRBD2. Germline V lookup: CDR1 MNHEY, CDR2 SVGEGT. V trimming: 2 bases; J trimming: 5 bases; junction bases outside the gene matches: 11. The CDR3 consists of 16 residues. CDR3 DNA sequence: TGTGCCAGCAGTTACGAGCGGGGCGTGGATCGGGAGACCCAGTACTTC. Its translation: CASSYERGVDRETQYF.

The V and J genes are TRBV27 and TRBJ2-2; no reliable D call. Germline V gives CDR1 MNHEY, CDR2 SMNVEV (reference sequence). V gave up 2 bases and J gave up 6 bases, with 22 bases separating them. The CDR3 is made up of 18 amino acids. In DNA, the CDR3 is TGTGCCAGCAGTTTAAATTCTGGTAACGTTGTCAAACCCGGGGAGCTGTTTTTT. It translates to CASSLNSGNVVKPGELFF.

J is TRBJ1-2 and V is TRBV28, with D tentatively TRBD1 (6 bases). The CDR3 spans 17 residues. Germline V gene lookup returns CDR1 MDHEN and CDR2 SYDVKM. V dropped 2 bases and J dropped 0 bases, with 16 bases sitting between them. The DNA of the CDR3 is TGTGCCAGCAGTTTAGGAGGGGAGGGGGGAGCTAACTATGGCTACACCTTC. As protein: CASSLGGEGGANYGYTF.

This clone was counted once. This chain joins TRBV9 and TRBJ1-2; 7 bases are shared with TRBD1. Per germline, CDR1 SGDLS and CDR2 YYNGEE. The CDR3 length is 17 residues. Trimming removed 3 bases from V and 1 base from J; junction bases left unmatched: 12. This CDR3 is CASSEGTRDRVNYGYTF. As DNA, the CDR3 is TGTGCCAGCAGCGAGGGGACCAGAGACAGGGTTAACTATGGCTACACCTTC.

V and J are TRBV4-3 and TRBJ2-7; D possibly corresponds to TRBD1 (6 bases). V lost 0 bases and J 0 bases, leaving 12 bases between the germline ends. CDR3 length: 16 amino acids. The germline gives CDR1 LGHNA, CDR2 YSLEER. CDR3 nucleotides: TGCGCCAGCAGCCAAGATATCCGGGACATCTCCTACGAGCAGTACTTC. The encoded protein is CASSQDIRDISYEQYF.

The V call is TRBV6-5, the J call TRBJ2-7, with 7 bases identical to TRBD2. The J segment lost 4 bases and the V segment lost 6 bases, leaving 6 bases of the junction unmatched. CDR3 length: 13 residues. CDR1 and CDR2 from the germline V gene are MNHEY and SVGAGI. The CDR3 nucleotides are TGTGCCAGCAGGCGGGGGAGGCATTACGAGCAGTACTTC. It yields the protein CASRRGRHYEQYF.

This chain connects TRBV2 to TRBJ1-2, with D perhaps matching TRBD1 (5 bases). Germline CDR1 is SNHLY and CDR2 is FYNNEI. Trimming pared 4 bases from V and 8 bases from J, leaving 11 bases between. The CDR3 has 12 residues. The CDR3 loop reads CASSGGQSGYTF. The CDR3 DNA sequence: TGTGCCAGCAGTGGGGGCCAGAGCGGCTACACCTTC.

V is TRBV7-2 and J is TRBJ2-1, with D hard to call. Trimming took off 1 base at V and 6 bases at J, with 10 bases between the two ends. The CDR3 spans 14 residues. Germline lookup yields CDR1 SGHTA and CDR2 FQGNSA. Written as DNA, the CDR3 is TGTGCCAGCAGCTTAGTGTTTCTAAGCAATGAGCAGTTCTTC. It encodes CASSLVFLSNEQFF.